The 15 T cell receptor beta chains in this list originate from one sample, sequenced in a study of T-cell reconstitution after alpha-beta-depleted transplantation in children. TCRbeta library preparation incorporated unique molecular identifiers. TCRdb reprocessed the PCR reads via MiXCR and lists one record per CDR3 protein. The data contain about 200,000 distinct CDR3 sequences, roughly 7% of them singletons. Material: PBMCs, obtained before TCRalphabeta/CD19-depleted stem cell transplant. These receptors were taken from a boy aged 2 to 10 with acute lymphoblastic leukemia, due to receive a stem cell transplant.

This clonotype was detected a few times. This sequence joins TRBV19 and TRBJ1-1; TRBD1 matches at 7 bases. The V gene's germline CDR1 is LNHDA and CDR2 SQIVND (reference sequence). V trimming: 6 bases; J trimming: 3 bases; junction bases outside the gene matches: 13. The CDR3 totals 16 residues. DNA for the CDR3: TGTGCCAGTAGGACCTTGACAGGGATGTTGGACACTGAAGCTTTCTTT. This sequence encodes CASRTLTGMLDTEAFF.

This clonotype was detected many times. The V call is TRBV16, the J call TRBJ1-3; no clear D gene. The germline gives CDR1 KGHSY, CDR2 FQNENV. This CDR3 spans 16 amino acids. V gave up 1 base and J gave up 2 bases, with 12 bases separating them. The CDR3 protein is CASSQYAGSPGNTIYF. The CDR3 nucleotides read TGTGCCAGCAGCCAATACGCGGGAAGCCCTGGAAACACCATATATTTT.

At least ten counts were recorded for this clonotype. The chain carries TRBV7-8 and TRBJ2-1; D assignment may be TRBD1 or TRBD2 (7 bases each). Trimming removed 2 bases at V and 8 bases at J, with 16 bases between. CDR1 is SGHVS and CDR2 is FQNEAQ in the germline V gene. This CDR3 comprises 15 residues. The CDR3 DNA is TGTGCCAGCAGCTTAAGCAGGGGGGGCGAGCATGAGCAGTTCTTC. Translating it yields CASSLSRGGEHEQFF.

This clonotype was counted at least ten times. V is TRBV7-2 and J is TRBJ2-2, with a weak D call TRBD2 (6 bases). The V gene's germline CDR1 is SGHTA and CDR2 FQGNSA. V lost 5 bases and J 5 bases, leaving 18 bases between the germline ends. CDR3 length: 16 residues. DNA for the CDR3: TGTGCCAGCAGCCACCCTCCCGGACTACCGACCGGGGAGCTGTTTTTT. Translation gives CASSHPPGLPTGELFF.

This clonotype was counted between two and nine times. The chain links TRBV19 to TRBJ1-5; 10 nucleotides line up with TRBD1. Germline lookup yields CDR1 LNHDA and CDR2 SQIVND (reference sequence). The CDR3 runs to 16 residues. V gave up 4 bases and J gave up 7 bases; unmatched junction bases: 10. The chain's CDR3 is CASSKKRDRGNQPQHF. In DNA, the CDR3 is TGTGCCAGTAGTAAAAAACGGGACAGGGGTAACCAGCCCCAGCATTTT.

CDR3 amino acids: CASSLGGGRYNEQFF. The CDR3 region has the DNA TGTGCCAGCAGCTTGGGCGGGGGGCGGTACAATGAGCAGTTCTTC. This chain joins TRBV7-6 and TRBJ2-1; 8 bases fit TRBD2. J lost 4 bases, V lost 3 bases, and 5 bases had no gene match. Germline V lookup: CDR1 SGHVS, CDR2 FNYEAQ. The CDR3 sequence is 15 residues long. Full variable domain (remainder filled in from reference TRBV7-6 and TRBJ2-1): GAGVSQSPRYKVTKRGQDVALRCDPISGHVSLYWYRQALGQGPEFLTYFNYEAQQDKSGLPNDRFSAERPEGSISTLTIQRTEQRDSAMYRCASSLGGGRYNEQFFGPGTRLTVL.

This clonotype occurred a few times. The rearrangement joins TRBV28 to TRBJ1-2; weak D call: TRBD1 (6 bases). The CDR3 has 14 amino acids. V was clipped by 8 bases and J by 5 bases, with 18 bases between them. Germline lookup yields CDR1 MDHEN and CDR2 SYDVKM. The CDR3 loop reads CASSPGRGSYGYTF. As DNA, the CDR3 is TGTGCCAGCTCTCCCGGGAGGGGGAGTTATGGCTACACCTTC.

This clonotype was seen many times. The V and J genes are TRBV9 and TRBJ1-6; TRBD1 is a possible D gene (6 bases). Between the trimmed V and J ends, which lost 3 bases and 7 bases, there was a span of 17 bases. Germline CDR1 is SGDLS and CDR2 is YYNGEE. This CDR3 is 16 amino acids long. The CDR3 reads CASSGALGAGNSPLHF. Here the CDR3 DNA reads TGTGCCAGCAGCGGCGCCTTGGGGGCTGGGAATTCACCCCTCCACTTT.

This clonotype was recorded many times. V is TRBV5-1 and J is TRBJ2-5; weak D call: TRBD2 (5 bases). Trimming shortened V by 6 bases and J by 4 bases, and 13 bases separated the two germline ends. Per germline, CDR1 SGHRS and CDR2 YFSETQ. This CDR3 region has 13 residues. The CDR3 region has the DNA TGCGCCAGCAAGCGGTGGGATGGAGAGACCCAGTACTTC. It codes for CASKRWDGETQYF.

This clonotype was seen repeatedly, ten times or more. The chain carries TRBV20-1 and TRBJ2-1, with D perhaps TRBD1 or TRBD2 (5 bases each). V was shortened by 3 bases and J by 3 bases, with 15 bases between the two germline ends. This CDR3 comprises 15 residues. Germline CDR1 reads DFQATT; CDR2 reads SNEGSKA (reference sequence). In DNA, the CDR3 is TGCAGTGCTAGGGGGACCTGGACATTCTACAATGAGCAGTTCTTC. Its translation: CSARGTWTFYNEQFF.

At least ten counts were recorded for this clonotype. This rearrangement joins TRBV21-1 to TRBJ2-5; the table's D call, TRBD1, has no DNA check behind it. TRBV21-1 is listed as a pseudogene. The CDR3 sequence is 16 residues long. The CDR3 DNA reads as TGTGCCAGCAGCAAAGGGGGGGACAAATCACCAGAGACCCAGTACTTC. Protein: CASSKGGDKSPETQYF.

This clonotype has a count of ten or more. V and J are TRBV28 and TRBJ1-2; 7 positions agree with TRBD1. CDR3 length: 14 residues. Trimming at V came to 7 bases and at J to 1 base, leaving 6 bases not matched to a gene. CDR1 and CDR2 from the germline V gene are MDHEN and SYDVKM. The CDR3 loop is CASISGGGNYGYTF. The CDR3 bases are TGTGCCAGCATCTCAGGGGGTGGTAACTATGGCTACACCTTC.

This clonotype showed up many times. V and J are TRBV11-2 and TRBJ1-5; a weak D match, TRBD1 (5 bases). CDR1 and CDR2 from the germline V gene are SGHAT and FQNNGV. This CDR3 region has 16 residues. V lost 6 bases and J 6 bases, leaving 21 bases between the germline ends. The CDR3 protein is CASSLTRDATLQPQHF. DNA of the CDR3: TGTGCCAGCAGTTTAACTCGGGACGCCACCCTTCAGCCCCAGCATTTT.

This clonotype was seen many times. The genes are TRBV29-1 and TRBJ1-5; no reliable D call. The CDR3 covers 12 residues. V gave up 4 bases and J gave up 7 bases, with 11 bases separating them. Looked up from germline, CDR1 is SQVTM and CDR2 is ANQGSEA. CDR3: CSVGWARQPQHF. DNA for the CDR3: TGCAGCGTTGGATGGGCCAGACAGCCCCAGCATTTT.

This clonotype was picked up many times. The V and J genes are TRBV27 and TRBJ2-7, with 8 bases aligning to TRBD1. Germline loops: CDR1 MNHEY, CDR2 SMNVEV (reference sequence). Trimming cost V 6 bases and J 3 bases; bases outside gene matches: 1. CDR3 length equals 12 residues. The CDR3 here is CASSTGGYEQYF. CDR3 bases: TGTGCCAGCAGCACAGGGGGCTACGAGCAGTACTTC.